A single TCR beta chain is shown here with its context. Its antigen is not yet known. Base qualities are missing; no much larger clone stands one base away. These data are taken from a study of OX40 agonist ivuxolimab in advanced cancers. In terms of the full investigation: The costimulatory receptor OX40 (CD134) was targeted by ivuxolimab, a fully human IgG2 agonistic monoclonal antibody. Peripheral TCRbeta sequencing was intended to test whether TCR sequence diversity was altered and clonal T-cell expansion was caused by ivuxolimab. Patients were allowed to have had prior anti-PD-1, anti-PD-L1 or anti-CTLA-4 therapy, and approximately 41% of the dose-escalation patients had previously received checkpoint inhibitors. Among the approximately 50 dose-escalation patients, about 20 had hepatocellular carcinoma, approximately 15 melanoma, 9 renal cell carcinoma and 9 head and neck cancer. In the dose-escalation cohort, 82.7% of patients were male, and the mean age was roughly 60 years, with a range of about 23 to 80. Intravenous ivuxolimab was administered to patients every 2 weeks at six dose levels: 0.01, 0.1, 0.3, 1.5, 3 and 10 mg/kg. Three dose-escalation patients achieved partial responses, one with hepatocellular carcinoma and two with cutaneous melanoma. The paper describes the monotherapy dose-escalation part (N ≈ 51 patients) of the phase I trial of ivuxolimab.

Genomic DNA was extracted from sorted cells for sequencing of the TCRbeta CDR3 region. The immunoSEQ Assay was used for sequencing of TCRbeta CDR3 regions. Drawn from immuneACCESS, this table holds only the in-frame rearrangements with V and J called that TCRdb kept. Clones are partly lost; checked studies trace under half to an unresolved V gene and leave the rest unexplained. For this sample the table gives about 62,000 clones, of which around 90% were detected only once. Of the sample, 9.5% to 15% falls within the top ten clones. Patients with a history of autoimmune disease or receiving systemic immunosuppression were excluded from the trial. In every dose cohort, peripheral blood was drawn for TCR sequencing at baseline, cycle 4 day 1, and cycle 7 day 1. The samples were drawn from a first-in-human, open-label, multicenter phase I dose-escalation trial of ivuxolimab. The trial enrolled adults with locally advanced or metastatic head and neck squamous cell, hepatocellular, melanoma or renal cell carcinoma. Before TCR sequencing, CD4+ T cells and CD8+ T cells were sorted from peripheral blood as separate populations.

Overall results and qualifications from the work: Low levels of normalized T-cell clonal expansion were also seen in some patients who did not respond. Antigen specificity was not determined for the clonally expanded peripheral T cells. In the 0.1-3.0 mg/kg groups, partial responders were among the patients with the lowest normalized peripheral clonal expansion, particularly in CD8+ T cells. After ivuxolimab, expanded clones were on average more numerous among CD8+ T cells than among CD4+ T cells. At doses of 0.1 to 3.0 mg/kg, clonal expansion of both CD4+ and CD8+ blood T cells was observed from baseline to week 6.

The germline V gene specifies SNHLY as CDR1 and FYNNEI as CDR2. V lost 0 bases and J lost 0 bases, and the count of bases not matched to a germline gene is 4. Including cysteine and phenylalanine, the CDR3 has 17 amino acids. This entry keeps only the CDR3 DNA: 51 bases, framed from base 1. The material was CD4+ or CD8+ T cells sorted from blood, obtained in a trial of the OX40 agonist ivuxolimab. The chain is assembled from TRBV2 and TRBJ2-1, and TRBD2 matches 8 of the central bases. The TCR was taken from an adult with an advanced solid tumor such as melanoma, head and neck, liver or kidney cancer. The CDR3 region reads CASSEAVAGPSYNEQFF. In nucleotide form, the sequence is TGTGCCAGCAGTGAAGCTGTAGCGGGGCCCTCCTACAATGAGCAGTTCTTC.